These T cell receptor beta chains were read from a single sample in a study of blood T cell repertoires in COVID-19. Produced via immunoSEQ multiplex PCR; TCRdb's table is partial and in-frame only. The repertoire consists of roughly 64,000 clones, with under 90% occurring once and the leading ten covering 2.5% to 3.5%. The specimen sequenced was peripheral blood. The receptors stem from a man aged 50 to 60 with active COVID-19. The CDR3 runs from the conserved cysteine through the conserved F or W. Each record gives: CDR3 DNA, CDR3 protein, V gene, clone size, J gene, D gene. D genes are given only for firm matches. Clone size, where shown, is once, few, many, or a class for clones that have expanded.

cdr3_nt: TGTGCCAGCAAGGGGCACCGGAACACCGGGGAGCTGTTTTTT; cdr3_aa: CASKGHRNTGELFF; v_call: TRBV2; clone_size: -; j_call: TRBJ2-2; d_call: -
cdr3_nt: TGTGCCAGCAGCCAAGTTCGAGGGGGTGAGACCCAGTACTTC; cdr3_aa: CASSQVRGGETQYF; v_call: TRBV3-1/TRBV3-2; clone_size: -; j_call: TRBJ2-5; d_call: -
cdr3_nt: TGTGCCAGCAGCTTAAGTGGCGGGGGTAATGAAAAACTGTTTTTT; cdr3_aa: CASSLSGGGNEKLFF; v_call: TRBV7-2; clone_size: -; j_call: TRBJ1-4; d_call: -
cdr3_nt: TGCGCCAGCAGCCCATTGGCAACATCAGGGGGAGAAAACATTCAGTACTTC; cdr3_aa: CASSPLATSGGENIQYF; v_call: TRBV4-3; clone_size: -; j_call: TRBJ2-4; d_call: TRBD1
cdr3_nt: TGTGCCAGCAGTTACGTCGGCCGTCCGGGGTACGAGCAGTACTTC; cdr3_aa: CASSYVGRPGYEQYF; v_call: TRBV6-7; clone_size: -; j_call: TRBJ2-7; d_call: -
cdr3_nt: TGCGCCAGCAGCCAAGATCTCGTGGGGGGGACCTACGAGCAGTACTTC; cdr3_aa: CASSQDLVGGTYEQYF; v_call: TRBV4-1; clone_size: few; j_call: TRBJ2-7; d_call: TRBD2
cdr3_nt: TGTGCCAGCAGTTACAGGACAGGGTTGCGGGCTTTCTTT; cdr3_aa: CASSYRTGLRAFF; v_call: TRBV6-5; clone_size: -; j_call: TRBJ1-1; d_call: TRBD1
cdr3_nt: TGTGCCAGCAGGGCCTGGGGGGGGGATATCTATGGCTACACCTTC; cdr3_aa: CASRAWGGDIYGYTF; v_call: TRBV2; clone_size: -; j_call: TRBJ1-2; d_call: -
cdr3_nt: TGTGCCACTCGGACAGGGGGCAGAAATGAGCAGTTCTTC; cdr3_aa: CATRTGGRNEQFF; v_call: TRBV5-4; clone_size: -; j_call: TRBJ2-1; d_call: TRBD1
cdr3_nt: TGTGCCTGGGGGCCCGGACTAGCGGGAGTCGATGAGCAGTTCTTC; cdr3_aa: CAWGPGLAGVDEQFF; v_call: TRBV30; clone_size: -; j_call: TRBJ2-1; d_call: TRBD2
cdr3_nt: TGTGCCACCAGTGATTTCCGGACTCAATCTGTGAACGAGCAGTACTTC; cdr3_aa: CATSDFRTQSVNEQYF; v_call: TRBV24-1; clone_size: -; j_call: TRBJ2-7; d_call: -
cdr3_nt: TGTGCCAGCAGCGTAGAGGACTTTGGGGCCAACGTCCTGACTTTC; cdr3_aa: CASSVEDFGANVLTF; v_call: TRBV9; clone_size: -; j_call: TRBJ2-6; d_call: -
cdr3_nt: TGTGCCAGCAGCGCCGAAGGGGTTTGGGGGACTAGCGGCACAGATACGCAGTATTTT; cdr3_aa: CASSAEGVWGTSGTDTQYF; v_call: TRBV9; clone_size: -; j_call: TRBJ2-3; d_call: TRBD2
cdr3_nt: TGTGCCAGCAGTTTACCCAGAAACACTGAAGCTTTCTTT; cdr3_aa: CASSLPRNTEAFF; v_call: TRBV28; clone_size: -; j_call: TRBJ1-1; d_call: -
cdr3_nt: TGTGCCAGCAGTACCCAGGACAGGAACACTGAAGCTTTCTTT; cdr3_aa: CASSTQDRNTEAFF; v_call: TRBV27; clone_size: few; j_call: TRBJ1-1; d_call: -
cdr3_nt: TGTGCCTGGAGTGTGGGCAGGGGAGCCGGCTACACCTTC; cdr3_aa: CAWSVGRGAGYTF; v_call: TRBV30; clone_size: -; j_call: TRBJ1-2; d_call: -
cdr3_nt: TGTGCCAGCAGTTTAGCGGCGGAGGGTGAGCAGTTCTTC; cdr3_aa: CASSLAAEGEQFF; v_call: TRBV27; clone_size: -; j_call: TRBJ2-1; d_call: -
cdr3_nt: TGTGCCAGTAGTTCGGGGACTAGCGGCTACGAGCAGTACTTC; cdr3_aa: CASSSGTSGYEQYF; v_call: TRBV19; clone_size: -; j_call: TRBJ2-7; d_call: TRBD2
cdr3_nt: TGTGCCACCAGTGATTTTGCGGGACTAGCGGACAATGAGCAGTTCTTC; cdr3_aa: CATSDFAGLADNEQFF; v_call: TRBV24-1; clone_size: -; j_call: TRBJ2-1; d_call: TRBD2
cdr3_nt: TGTGCCAGCTCGAGGGGGCGAACTAATGAAAAACTGTTTTTT; cdr3_aa: CASSRGRTNEKLFF; v_call: TRBV3-1/TRBV3-2; clone_size: -; j_call: TRBJ1-4; d_call: TRBD1
cdr3_nt: TGTGCCAGCAGTTTTAGCGGGAGCGACACAGATACGCAGTATTTT; cdr3_aa: CASSFSGSDTDTQYF; v_call: TRBV28; clone_size: -; j_call: TRBJ2-3; d_call: TRBD2
cdr3_nt: TGTGCCAGCAGTGAAACTGGGGAGGTGGAGACCCAGTACTTC; cdr3_aa: CASSETGEVETQYF; v_call: TRBV6-1; clone_size: -; j_call: TRBJ2-5; d_call: -
cdr3_nt: TGTGCCAGCAGTTTATGGGGGGCGCCGGGAAACACCATATATTTT; cdr3_aa: CASSLWGAPGNTIYF; v_call: TRBV28; clone_size: -; j_call: TRBJ1-3; d_call: -
cdr3_nt: TGTGCCAGTGTGGGCATTCGGAACACTGAAGCTTTCTTT; cdr3_aa: CASVGIRNTEAFF; v_call: TRBV2; clone_size: -; j_call: TRBJ1-1; d_call: -
cdr3_nt: TGCGCCAGCAGCCAAGATGGGGGGGCGGACACTGAAGCTTTCTTT; cdr3_aa: CASSQDGGADTEAFF; v_call: TRBV4-1; clone_size: once; j_call: TRBJ1-1; d_call: -
cdr3_nt: TGTGCCAGCAGCTTCGGACAGGGCCAAGAGACCCAGTACTTC; cdr3_aa: CASSFGQGQETQYF; v_call: TRBV11-3; clone_size: -; j_call: TRBJ2-5; d_call: TRBD1
cdr3_nt: TGTGCCAGCAGCGCACTGGACACTAGCACAGATACGCAGTATTTT; cdr3_aa: CASSALDTSTDTQYF; v_call: TRBV7-3; clone_size: -; j_call: TRBJ2-3; d_call: -
cdr3_nt: TGTGCCAGCTCACCGGTGGAGGACACTGAAGCTTTCTTT; cdr3_aa: CASSPVEDTEAFF; v_call: TRBV18; clone_size: -; j_call: TRBJ1-1; d_call: -
cdr3_nt: TGTGCCAGCGGTCGGACAGGAGGGTCCGAGCAGTACTTC; cdr3_aa: CASGRTGGSEQYF; v_call: TRBV9; clone_size: -; j_call: TRBJ2-7; d_call: -
cdr3_nt: TGTGCCAGCAGCCCATCCAGCGGGGGGCCCTACGAGCAGTACTTC; cdr3_aa: CASSPSSGGPYEQYF; v_call: TRBV11-2; clone_size: -; j_call: TRBJ2-7; d_call: TRBD2
cdr3_nt: TGTGCCAGCAGTGACAGGGCTAATGGAAACACCATATATTTT; cdr3_aa: CASSDRANGNTIYF; v_call: TRBV25-1; clone_size: -; j_call: TRBJ1-3; d_call: -
cdr3_nt: TGTGCCAGCAGCTTAGACAGGGGGGCCACCTCCTATAATTCACCCCTCCACTTT; cdr3_aa: CASSLDRGATSYNSPLHF; v_call: TRBV7-8; clone_size: few; j_call: TRBJ1-6; d_call: TRBD1
cdr3_nt: TGTGCCAGCAGCCTCCGGGACAGGGGAAACACCATATATTTT; cdr3_aa: CASSLRDRGNTIYF; v_call: TRBV3-1/TRBV3-2; clone_size: -; j_call: TRBJ1-3; d_call: TRBD1
cdr3_nt: TGTGCCAGCAGCCGATCGGGACAGATGAACACTGAAGCTTTCTTT; cdr3_aa: CASSRSGQMNTEAFF; v_call: TRBV7-3; clone_size: -; j_call: TRBJ1-1; d_call: TRBD1
cdr3_nt: TGCAGCGTTGAAGATCTCCCGGATGAGCAGTTCTTC; cdr3_aa: CSVEDLPDEQFF; v_call: TRBV29-1; clone_size: -; j_call: TRBJ2-1; d_call: -
cdr3_nt: TGTGCCATCAGTGCCCCGGGACAGGGAAGCCCCTCTGGAAACACCATATATTTT; cdr3_aa: CAISAPGQGSPSGNTIYF; v_call: TRBV10-3; clone_size: -; j_call: TRBJ1-3; d_call: TRBD1
cdr3_nt: TGCGCCAGCGGACTTGGCTGGGGAGGTGCCAAAAACATTCAGTACTTC; cdr3_aa: CASGLGWGGAKNIQYF; v_call: TRBV4-1; clone_size: -; j_call: TRBJ2-4; d_call: -
cdr3_nt: TGCGCCAGCAGTGAGATGGGTAGGACATGGAACACCGGGGAGCTGTTTTTT; cdr3_aa: CASSEMGRTWNTGELFF; v_call: TRBV10-1; clone_size: -; j_call: TRBJ2-2; d_call: -
cdr3_nt: TGTGCCAGCAGCTTACATCCGGCTAGTGAAGGCAATGAGCAGTTCTTC; cdr3_aa: CASSLHPASEGNEQFF; v_call: TRBV11-2; clone_size: -; j_call: TRBJ2-1; d_call: -
cdr3_nt: TGTGCCAGCAGCTTGACTAGCATGGCCGGGGAGCTGTTTTTT; cdr3_aa: CASSLTSMAGELFF; v_call: TRBV5-6; clone_size: -; j_call: TRBJ2-2; d_call: -
cdr3_nt: TGTGCCAGCAGGACGGGTTACTCCTACGAGCAGTACTTC; cdr3_aa: CASRTGYSYEQYF; v_call: TRBV7-2; clone_size: -; j_call: TRBJ2-7; d_call: -
cdr3_nt: TGTGCCAGCAGTGGCGATACTGAAGCTTTCTTT; cdr3_aa: CASSGDTEAFF; v_call: TRBV2; clone_size: -; j_call: TRBJ1-1; d_call: -
cdr3_nt: TGTGCCAGCAGCCAAGATACAGGGAGCTCTGGAAACACCATATATTTT; cdr3_aa: CASSQDTGSSGNTIYF; v_call: TRBV14; clone_size: -; j_call: TRBJ1-3; d_call: -
cdr3_nt: TGTGCCAGCAGCGAGGGGGACAGGCCGGGCTACACCTTC; cdr3_aa: CASSEGDRPGYTF; v_call: TRBV9; clone_size: few; j_call: TRBJ1-2; d_call: TRBD1
cdr3_nt: TGTGCCAGCAGCCAAGTTGGGCAGGGGGCAATCAGAGAGCTGTTTTTT; cdr3_aa: CASSQVGQGAIRELFF; v_call: TRBV4-2; clone_size: -; j_call: TRBJ2-2; d_call: TRBD1
cdr3_nt: TGTGCCAGCAGACCGGGACTAGCGGGAGGTCGTAGTGAGCAGTTCTTC; cdr3_aa: CASRPGLAGGRSEQFF; v_call: TRBV2; clone_size: -; j_call: TRBJ2-1; d_call: TRBD2
cdr3_nt: TGTGCCAGCAGCCAGACAGATACGCAGTATTTT; cdr3_aa: CASSQTDTQYF; v_call: TRBV7-9; clone_size: once; j_call: TRBJ2-3; d_call: -
cdr3_nt: TGCAGTGCTCGTGACCCAACGGTGCCCCTTGATACGCAGTATTTT; cdr3_aa: CSARDPTVPLDTQYF; v_call: TRBV20-1; clone_size: -; j_call: TRBJ2-3; d_call: -
cdr3_nt: TGCGCCAGCAGTTACAGGGGGGATGGCTACACCTTC; cdr3_aa: CASSYRGDGYTF; v_call: TRBV5-1; clone_size: few; j_call: TRBJ1-2; d_call: TRBD1
cdr3_nt: TGTGCCAGCAGCAGACCAGGGGGCGCAAAGGGGGGTGCAGATACGCAGTATTTT; cdr3_aa: CASSRPGGAKGGADTQYF; v_call: TRBV5-4; clone_size: -; j_call: TRBJ2-3; d_call: TRBD1
cdr3_nt: TGTGCCAGCAGCGTTGGACAGGGGTTTAAGGATGAGCAGTTCTTC; cdr3_aa: CASSVGQGFKDEQFF; v_call: TRBV9; clone_size: -; j_call: TRBJ2-1; d_call: TRBD1